This section outlines one T cell receptor (beta chain) sequence together with its context. The target antigen is unknown. The sample comes from a study of cytomegalovirus exposure and HLA in healthy donors. Study as a whole: Previous work identified roughly 120 million unique TCR beta sequences from about 179 million T cells. General study findings and limits: Donors belonging to an Asian-associated ancestry cluster reportedly showed fewer N-insertions in productive TCRs than the roughly 700-donor mean, according to what a later analysis found. Among the CMV-associated chains, a few were confirmed in vitro as specific for CMV antigens. Earlier findings revealed that most TCR beta V segments proved productive either about 90% or about 30% of the time.

The PCR had 60 Vbeta and 13 Jbeta primers. Repertoires were generated with immunoSEQ multiplex PCR, while TCRdb's copy carries only in-frame clones and drops some. The sample includes some 150,000 clones, approximately 78% seen only once; the top ten take 3.5% to 5.5%. From germline, CDR1 is SGHVS and CDR2 FNYEAQ. This CDR3 region has 15 residues. V lost 4 bases and J lost 0; bases outside the gene matches: 6. The TCR originated in a woman between 40 and 55 years old in good health and CMV-seropositive. Sequences were obtained from PBMCs. V and J are TRBV7-6 and TRBJ2-7; TRBD2 matches 7 bases. CDR3: CASSSLAGSSYEQYF. As DNA, the CDR3 is TGTGCCAGCAGCTCCTTAGCGGGTAGCTCCTACGAGCAGTACTTC.